A single sample is the source of the 25 T cell receptor beta chains below, sequenced in a study of beta chain features in type 1 diabetes. The entirety of the isolated RNA underwent reverse transcription, so expressed TCRB transcripts were sequenced. TCRdb's table, derived via immunoSEQ multiplex PCR, lists solely in-frame clones and lacks some. This sample yields hundreds of thousands of clones, of which less than 15% are seen a single time; more than 0.02% belongs to the top ten. Sample: naive CD4+ T cells from blood. The receptors derive from a woman in her thirties or forties in good health.

This clone was seen more than once but under ten times. The chain couples TRBV5-1 to TRBJ2-3, with 7 positions matching TRBD1. J gave up 1 base and V 2 bases, and 4 bases lay outside the gene matches. The CDR3 length is 15 residues. Germline loops: CDR1 SGHRS, CDR2 YFSETQ. CDR3: CASSLQGKGTDTQYF. The CDR3 DNA follows: TGCGCCAGCAGCTTACAGGGGAAGGGCACAGATACGCAGTATTTT.

Only a few counts were recorded for this clone. The chain employs TRBV5-4 and TRBJ2-3; 9 nucleotides align to TRBD1. Per germline, CDR1 SGHNT and CDR2 YYREEE (reference sequence). The CDR3 spans 13 residues. V was pared by 7 bases and J by 3 bases, with 3 bases of the junction left unmatched. The CDR3 region is CASRGQGTDTQYF. CDR3 nucleotides: TGTGCCAGCCGGGGACAGGGAACAGATACGCAGTATTTT.

The rearrangement links TRBV25-1 to TRBJ1-3; 8 bases agree with TRBD1. V lost 3 bases, J lost 3 bases, and 7 bases stayed unmatched. Germline V lookup: CDR1 MGHDK, CDR2 SYGVNS. This CDR3 is built from 16 residues. Written as DNA, the CDR3 is TGTGCCAGCAGTGATCCTGGCAGGGGGCGTGGAAACACCATATATTTT. It yields the protein CASSDPGRGRGNTIYF.

This chain links TRBV11-2 with TRBJ1-6; the match to TRBD1 covers 10 bases. Unmatched junction bases numbered 5, after V lost 4 bases and J lost 8 bases. The CDR3 is made up of 15 amino acids. CDR1 SGHAT and CDR2 FQNNGV come from the germline V gene. The CDR3 DNA sequence: TGTGCCAGCAGCTCGGGACAGGGGCTTGATTCACCCCTCCACTTT. Protein: CASSSGQGLDSPLHF.

The chain employs TRBV18 and TRBJ2-5; 7 bases fit TRBD1. Germline V gives CDR1 KGHSH, CDR2 LQKENI. Trimming at V came to 3 bases and at J to 7 bases, leaving 8 bases not matched to a gene. This CDR3 is 14 amino acids long. The CDR3 here is CASSPGTALGTQYF. CDR3 in DNA: TGTGCCAGCTCACCGGGGACAGCTTTAGGGACCCAGTACTTC.

This clone was detected only a few times. V gene TRBV2 combines with J gene TRBJ2-2, with 8 bases aligning to TRBD2. The germline V gene encodes CDR1 SNHLY and CDR2 FYNNEI. V lost 4 bases, J lost 1 base, and 2 bases stayed unmatched. The CDR3 consists of 15 residues. The CDR3 protein is CASSALAVNTGELFF. DNA for the CDR3: TGTGCCAGCAGTGCACTAGCGGTGAACACCGGGGAGCTGTTTTTT.

The chain uses TRBV9 and TRBJ2-1, with a tentative D call TRBD2 (6 bases). There are 15 residues in the CDR3. Per germline, CDR1 SGDLS and CDR2 YYNGEE. The V gene lost 0 bases and the J gene lost 7 bases, with 14 bases spanning the gap. CDR3 region: CASSVADRGTNEQFF. The CDR3 DNA reads TGTGCCAGCAGCGTAGCTGACCGGGGGACTAATGAGCAGTTCTTC.

The chain is built from TRBV29-1 and TRBJ2-7, with 8 bases matching TRBD2. Trimming cost V 6 bases and J 9 bases; bases outside gene matches: 10. This CDR3 is built from 12 residues. Germline V gene lookup returns CDR1 SQVTM and CDR2 ANQGSEA. The chain's CDR3 is CSVRTSGFGQYF. CDR3 coding DNA: TGCAGCGTCCGCACTAGCGGCTTCGGGCAGTACTTC.

This clone was recorded a few times. The chain uses TRBV7-2 and TRBJ1-2, with TRBD1 matching 8 bases. Per the germline V gene, CDR1 is SGHTA and CDR2 is FQGNSA. V lost 6 bases and J lost 10; bases outside the gene matches: 10. The CDR3 has 13 amino acids. In DNA form, the CDR3 reads TGTGCCAGCAGTTCCGACAGGGGATATTACTACACCTTC. Translated, it gives CASSSDRGYYYTF.

A word on this clone: A junction boundary mismatches the germline segment, possibly from a read error. This chain uses TRBV7-7 with TRBJ2-3; 9 nucleotides align to TRBD2. Germline V gives CDR1 SSHAT, CDR2 FNYEAQ (reference sequence). This CDR3 spans 15 amino acids. CDR3 DNA sequence: TGTGCTAGCAGCTTAAGGCGGGGGGGTCTAGATACGCAGTATTTT. Protein product: CASSLRRGGLDTQYF.

This clone was detected a few times. This chain uses TRBV5-4 with TRBJ2-1, with no clear D. The CDR3 length is 13 residues. Germline assignment: CDR1 SGHNT and CDR2 YYREEE (reference sequence). Trimming left V 0 bases short and J 4 bases short, with 5 bases between. The CDR3 reads CASSLVTYNEQFF. The CDR3 DNA reads as TGTGCCAGCAGCTTGGTGACATACAATGAGCAGTTCTTC.

This clone was seen a handful of times. The J gene is TRBJ2-3, the V gene TRBV2; 9 bases are shared with TRBD2. Trimming took 8 bases from V and 1 from J; bases not matched to a gene: 4. This CDR3 is 14 amino acids long. Germline loops: CDR1 SNHLY, CDR2 FYNNEI. The CDR3 DNA sequence: TGTGCCAGCCGGAAGCGGGGGGGCACAGATACGCAGTATTTT. It codes for CASRKRGGTDTQYF.

This clone was found a few times. The genes are TRBV25-1 and TRBJ2-3, with 8 bases matching TRBD2. Germline values: CDR1 MGHDK, CDR2 SYGVNS. CDR3 length equals 14 residues. The trim removed 3 bases at V and 4 bases at J, leaving 3 bases unmatched. In DNA form, the CDR3 reads TGTGCCAGCAGTGACTCGCGGGGGGCAGATACGCAGTATTTT. Residues: CASSDSRGADTQYF.

This clone was found a few times. The chain links TRBV7-2 to TRBJ2-2, with no clear D. The CDR3 sequence is 13 residues long. Trimming left V 2 bases short and J 6 bases short, with 7 bases between. CDR1 is SGHTA and CDR2 is FQGNSA in the germline V gene. CDR3: CASSLSPSGELFF. The CDR3 DNA sequence: TGTGCCAGCAGCTTAAGCCCGTCCGGGGAGCTGTTTTTT.

The chain uses TRBV6-5 and TRBJ2-7; possibly TRBD2 for D (5 bases). The CDR3 is 16 residues long. V dropped 0 bases and J dropped 5 bases, with 17 bases sitting between them. Germline lookup yields CDR1 MNHEY and CDR2 SVGAGI. CDR3 sequence (DNA): TGTGCCAGCAGTTACTCTCTCGGTTCCGGGGTACACGAGCAGTACTTC. Amino acids: CASSYSLGSGVHEQYF.

This clone was detected many times. The rearrangement links TRBV29-1 to TRBJ2-1, with TRBD2 matching 7 bases. The ends lost 8 bases at V and 6 bases at J; junction bases unmatched: 4. CDR3 size: 11 residues. The germline CDR1 and CDR2 sequences are SQVTM and ANQGSEA. The CDR3 region is CSSGEGNEQFF. The CDR3 DNA reads TGCAGCTCGGGGGAGGGCAATGAGCAGTTCTTC.

This clone was counted between two and nine times. The genes are TRBV6-6 and TRBJ2-5, with TRBD1 as a possible D gene (6 bases). CDR1 and CDR2 from the germline V gene are MNHNY and SVGAGI (reference sequence). The V gene lost 6 bases and the J gene lost 5 bases, with 13 bases spanning the gap. The CDR3 runs to 13 residues. This chain's CDR3 is CASREQGLETQYF. The CDR3 nucleotides read TGTGCCAGCAGAGAACAGGGTTTGGAGACCCAGTACTTC.

A few counts support this clone. This chain joins TRBV9 and TRBJ2-5; 7 nucleotides agree with TRBD1. CDR3 length: 14 residues. Trimming removed 2 bases from V and 4 bases from J; junction bases left unmatched: 5. Germline CDR1 reads SGDLS; CDR2 reads YYNGEE. The CDR3 DNA follows: TGTGCCAGCAGCGTCGACAGGGTGCGAGAGACCCAGTACTTC. This gives the protein CASSVDRVRETQYF. The full variable domain, rest sourced from reference TRBV9 and TRBJ2-5, is DSGVTQTPKHLITATGQRVTLRCSPRSGDLSVYWYQQSLDQGLQFLIQYYNGEERAKGNILERFSAQQFPDLHSELNLSSLELGDSALYFCASSVDRVRETQYFGPGTRLLVL.

The chain is built from TRBV5-1 and TRBJ2-7, with 9 bases aligning to TRBD1. Losses at the gene ends were 0 bases for V and 4 bases for J; bases not matched to a gene: 8. This CDR3 region has 16 residues. Germline CDR1 reads SGHRS; CDR2 reads YFSETQ. The CDR3 DNA sequence: TGCGCCAGCAGCTTGGACGGGACAGGGCAGAGGTACGAGCAGTACTTC. Translating it yields CASSLDGTGQRYEQYF.

Regarding this clone: Other DNA sequences from this sample encode an identical CDR3 as well. The chain combines TRBV19 with TRBJ1-2, with 8 bases matching TRBD1. CDR3 size: 14 residues. With V trimmed by 4 bases and J by 2 bases, 3 bases remained unmatched. The germline CDR1 and CDR2 sequences are LNHDA and SQIVND (reference sequence). DNA for the CDR3: TGTGCCAGTAGTACCCGACAGGGGAACTATGGCTACACCTTC. Encoded protein: CASSTRQGNYGYTF.

This clone has a handful of counts. The CDR3 DNA follows: TGTGCCAGCTCACCCGGGACAGACGAGCCCCAGCATTTT. It yields the protein CASSPGTDEPQHF. The chain carries TRBV18 and TRBJ1-5, with 7 nucleotides matching TRBD1. Germline V CDR1 and CDR2: KGHSH, LQKENI. Germline trimming cut 3 bases from V and 8 bases from J; bases unmatched to any gene: 4. The CDR3 is 13 amino acids.

The chain employs TRBV15 and TRBJ1-2, with TRBD1 identical over 8 bases. The CDR3 totals 13 residues. Germline V lookup: CDR1 LNHNV, CDR2 YYDKDF (reference sequence). J gave up 5 bases and V 2 bases, and 1 base lay outside the gene matches. The CDR3 spells CATSRNRGYGYTF. CDR3 in DNA: TGTGCCACCAGCAGAAACAGGGGGTATGGCTACACCTTC.

This clone was seen a handful of times. The V and J genes are TRBV6-6 and TRBJ1-2, with D possibly TRBD1 on 5 matching bases. With 8 bases removed from V and 8 bases from J, the gap between germline ends came to 18 bases. This CDR3 contains 13 residues. Germline V gives CDR1 MNHNY, CDR2 SVGAGI (reference sequence). The CDR3: CASRLRQRSGYTF. In DNA, the CDR3 is TGTGCCAGCCGACTGAGACAGCGCTCCGGCTACACCTTC.

V usage is TRBV10-3 and J usage is TRBJ2-7, with 7 nucleotides matching TRBD1. The trim removed 5 bases at V and 5 bases at J, leaving 9 bases unmatched. The germline V gene has CDR1 ENHRY and CDR2 SYGVKD. This CDR3 has 14 residues. CDR3 protein: CAISLTGSVDEQYF. DNA of the CDR3: TGTGCCATCAGTCTGACAGGGAGTGTGGACGAGCAGTACTTC.

Turning to this clone: The sample holds other DNA sequences that translate to the same CDR3. As DNA, the CDR3 is TGCGCCAGCAGCTTGGCAGGCGATACGCAGTATTTT. It is translated as CASSLAGDTQYF. The rearrangement joins TRBV5-1 to TRBJ2-3; D is ambiguous. V gave up 0 bases and J gave up 6 bases, with 5 bases separating them. This CDR3 spans 12 amino acids. Looked up from germline, CDR1 is SGHRS and CDR2 is YFSETQ.